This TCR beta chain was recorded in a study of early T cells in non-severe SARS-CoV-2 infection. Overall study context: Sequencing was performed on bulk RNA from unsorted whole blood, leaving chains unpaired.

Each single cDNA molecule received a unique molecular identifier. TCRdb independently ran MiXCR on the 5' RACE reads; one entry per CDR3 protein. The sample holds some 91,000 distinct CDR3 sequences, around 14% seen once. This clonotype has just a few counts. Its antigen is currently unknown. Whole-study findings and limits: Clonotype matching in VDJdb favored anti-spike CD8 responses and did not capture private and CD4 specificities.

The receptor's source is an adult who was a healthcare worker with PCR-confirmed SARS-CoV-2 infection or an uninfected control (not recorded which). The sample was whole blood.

CDR3 coding DNA: TGTGCCAGCAGCCAAGTCGGGGCGGCGGGAGCCCCAAATGAGCAGTTCTTC. It is translated as CASSQVGAAGAPNEQFF. The chain joins TRBV3-1 to TRBJ2-1; 7 nucleotides align to TRBD2. The trim removed 1 base at V and 7 bases at J, leaving 13 bases unmatched. The CDR3 loop spans 17 amino acids. Looked up from germline, CDR1 is LGHDT and CDR2 is YNNKEL (reference sequence).